This T cell receptor (beta chain) derives from a study of cytomegalovirus exposure and HLA in healthy donors. Study details: Unique TCR beta sequences numbering 95 million to 130 million came from 150 million to 200 million T cells in an earlier analysis.

PCR primers comprised 60 Vbeta and 13 Jbeta primers. Generated by immunoSEQ multiplex PCR, the TCRdb table keeps only in-frame clones and is missing some. The sample contains about 140,000 clones, 60% to 80% of which appear only once. Trimming cost V 6 bases and J 4 bases, with 15 bases left between them. The CDR3 covers 14 residues. CDR1 is LNHDA, CDR2 SQIVND, per germline (reference sequence). Concerning this clone: Its antigen is currently unknown.

Study results and caveats: Investigators reported 150 to 200 TCR beta chains as tied to cytomegalovirus. A missense variant in DCLRE1C was later tied to TCR beta V- and J-gene trimming. The study assumed roughly uniform donor sequencing depth for presence/absence analyses.

The sequence was obtained from a female donor in good health and CMV-seronegative. The gene calls are TRBV19 and TRBJ1-1; perhaps TRBD1 as D (6 bases). Sequenced sample: PBMCs. For the CDR3, the DNA is TGTGCCAGTAGCCCACAGGGAGCCGGCACTGAAGCTTTCTTT. It translates to CASSPQGAGTEAFF. The whole variable domain, filled in from reference TRBV19 and TRBJ1-1, reads DGGITQSPKYLFRKEGQNVTLSCEQNLNHDAMYWYRQDPGQGLRLIYYSQIVNDFQKGDIAEGYSVSREKKESFPLTVTSAQKNPTAFYLCASSPQGAGTEAFFGQGTRLTVV.